The 10 T cell receptor beta chains reported below all come from one sample, sequenced in a study of response to subunit inactivated influenza vaccine. Each CDR3 protein gets one entry after TCRdb re-called the RT-PCR reads with MiXCR. The table records approximately 570,000 distinct CDR3 sequences, 7.6% of them present only once. This specimen was PBMCs from blood, taken around 25 months after vaccination. These receptors were collected from a man aged 50-75 years who received an inactivated influenza vaccine.

This clonotype was seen a few times. The chain has TRBV12-3 or TRBV12-4 and TRBJ2-1; D possibly corresponds to TRBD2 (6 bases). The ends were cut back, 7 bases at V and 2 bases at J, with 9 bases in the middle. The CDR3 extends over 13 amino acids. For the CDR3, the DNA is TGTGCCAGCATGGGGGGTCCCTACAATGAGCAGTTCTTC. Translation: CASMGGPYNEQFF.

The sample holds many counts of this clonotype. The chain has TRBV3-1 and TRBJ2-7; 12 bases agree with TRBD2. CDR3 size: 15 residues. V dropped 0 bases and J dropped 5; count of bases not matched to a gene: 2. Per the germline V gene, CDR1 is LGHDT and CDR2 is YNNKEL (reference sequence). The DNA for the CDR3 is TGTGCCAGCAGCCAAGAGCGACTAGCGGGAGACGAGCAGTACTTC. Translating gives CASSQERLAGDEQYF.

In its sample, this clonotype was seen many times. The chain recombines TRBV11-2 with TRBJ2-1, with D maybe TRBD2 (6 bases). CDR3 length: 16 residues. Trimming stripped 3 bases from V and 2 bases from J, with 14 bases between. CDR1 and CDR2 from the germline V gene are SGHAT and FQNNGV. The CDR3 sequence is CASSFLATTPYNEQFF. Written as DNA, the CDR3 is TGTGCCAGCAGCTTTCTAGCGACTACTCCCTACAATGAGCAGTTCTTC.

This clonotype came up a few times. V gene TRBV5-5 combines with J gene TRBJ2-5, with 8 bases matching TRBD1. The CDR3 spans 14 residues. The germline V gene encodes CDR1 SGHKS and CDR2 YYEKEE (reference sequence). Trimming took 0 bases from V and 6 from J; bases not matched to a gene: 4. The DNA of the CDR3 is TGTGCCAGCAGCTTGGGGACAGGGTGGAAGACCCAGTACTTC. As protein: CASSLGTGWKTQYF.

V is TRBV15 and J is TRBJ1-5; 7 bases line up with TRBD1. V was clipped by 0 bases and J by 10 bases; unmatched bases: 9. The CDR3 length is 15 residues. Germline CDR1 is LNHNV and CDR2 is YYDKDF (reference sequence). CDR3 amino acids: CATSRDLTGNGPQHF. CDR3 DNA: TGTGCCACCAGCAGAGATCTGACAGGGAATGGTCCCCAGCATTTT.

Ten or more counts support this clonotype. The rearrangement uses TRBV27 and TRBJ1-3; D unresolved. In germline, CDR1 is MNHEY, CDR2 SMNVEV (reference sequence). V dropped 6 bases and J dropped 0 bases, with 12 bases sitting between them. CDR3 length: 15 amino acids. CDR3 sequence reads: CASRPQGGSGNTIYF. As DNA, the CDR3 is TGTGCCAGCAGACCTCAAGGAGGCTCTGGAAACACCATATATTTT.

This clonotype was recorded many times. The DNA is left out, because the CDR3 cannot be placed on it with certainty; the CDR3 is given as TCRdb lists it. The gene calls are TRBV29-1 and TRBJ2-1; no DNA check was done on the table's D call, TRBD2. Per germline, CDR1 SQVTM and CDR2 ANQGSEA. The CDR3 is 18 amino acids in total, end residues counted. CDR3 residues: CSVEGVGGTASLDNEQFF.

The J gene is TRBJ1-5, the V gene TRBV5-5, with 7 positions matching TRBD1. Unmatched junction bases numbered 4, after V lost 4 bases and J lost 3 bases. Germline V gene sequence: CDR1 SGHKS, CDR2 YYEKEE (reference sequence). The CDR3 sequence is 14 residues long. The CDR3 loop reads CASSITGANQPQHF. The CDR3 region has the DNA TGTGCCAGCAGCATAACAGGGGCCAATCAGCCCCAGCATTTT.

The rearrangement links TRBV12-3 or TRBV12-4 to TRBJ2-7; D remains unclear. The CDR3 loop spans 16 amino acids. V gave up 7 bases and J gave up 0 bases, with 19 bases separating them. CDR3 protein: CASIPTWWLSSYEQYF. The CDR3, as DNA: TGTGCCAGCATTCCTACGTGGTGGTTAAGCTCCTACGAGCAGTACTTC.

The rearrangement uses TRBV7-8 and TRBJ2-1, with D hard to call. The V gene's germline CDR1 is SGHVS and CDR2 FQNEAQ. The ends were cut back, 7 bases at V and 8 bases at J, with 21 bases in the middle. The CDR3 is 15 amino acids. This chain's CDR3 is CASISRAYNFDEQFF. The CDR3 DNA sequence: TGTGCCAGCATAAGTAGGGCTTATAATTTCGATGAGCAGTTCTTC.